Listed below are T cell receptor beta chains from one sample, sequenced in a study of identical twins. TCRdb independently ran MiXCR on the 5' RACE reads; one entry per CDR3 protein. The sample consists of 690,000 or so distinct CDR3 sequences, roughly 8% of them appearing once. The data also belong to a second study, concerning yellow fever vaccine responses in identical twins.

Sequences were obtained from PBMCs. The receptors derive from a woman between 18 and 30 years old in good health. Both conserved end residues are part of each CDR3. Fields, in order: CDR3 DNA, CDR3 protein, CDR3 length, clone size, J gene, V gene, D gene. The D gene is left open where the match is weak. Clone size is shown for a subset of rows, as once, few, many or a class of expanded clone.

CDR3 DNA: TGTGCCAGCAGTACGGGACAGGGGCATCAGCCCCAGCATTTT; CDR3 protein: CASSTGQGHQPQHF; CDR3 length: 14; clone size: -; J gene: TRBJ1-5; V gene: TRBV28; D gene: TRBD1
CDR3 DNA: TGTGCCATCAGTGACCCGACAGGGGGCGATGGGGCCAACGTCCTGACTTTC; CDR3 protein: CAISDPTGGDGANVLTF; CDR3 length: 17; clone size: -; J gene: TRBJ2-6; V gene: TRBV10-3; D gene: TRBD1
CDR3 DNA: TGTGCCAGCAGGCGGACTAGCGGGCGCAGCGAGCAGTACTTC; CDR3 protein: CASRRTSGRSEQYF; CDR3 length: 14; clone size: few; J gene: TRBJ2-7; V gene: TRBV11-1; D gene: TRBD2
CDR3 DNA: TGTGCCAGCAGCCCCCTCGAATACAATGAGCAGTTCTTC; CDR3 protein: CASSPLEYNEQFF; CDR3 length: 13; clone size: -; J gene: TRBJ2-1; V gene: TRBV3-1; D gene: -
CDR3 DNA: TGCAGTGCTATTGACAGGGGGCGAGGGGACACTGAAGCTTTCTTT; CDR3 protein: CSAIDRGRGDTEAFF; CDR3 length: 15; clone size: -; J gene: TRBJ1-1; V gene: TRBV20-1; D gene: TRBD1
CDR3 DNA: TGTGCCTCGACCTCCTCCTACGAGCAGTACTTC; CDR3 protein: CASTSSYEQYF; CDR3 length: 11; clone size: many; J gene: TRBJ2-7; V gene: TRBV11-2; D gene: -
CDR3 DNA: TGTGCCAGCAGCCCCCTGGCGGGAGCTTCTTACAATGAGCAGTTCTTC; CDR3 protein: CASSPLAGASYNEQFF; CDR3 length: 16; clone size: many; J gene: TRBJ2-1; V gene: TRBV7-2; D gene: TRBD2
CDR3 DNA: TGTGCCTGGAGTCCCCCCGGGCGGGGTTTTCTAGGCACAGATACGCAGTATTTT; CDR3 protein: CAWSPPGRGFLGTDTQYF; CDR3 length: 18; clone size: many; J gene: TRBJ2-3; V gene: TRBV30; D gene: -
CDR3 DNA: TGTGCCAGCAGCTTAGTGCTACAGGGGATTTATGGCTACACCTTC; CDR3 protein: CASSLVLQGIYGYTF; CDR3 length: 15; clone size: few; J gene: TRBJ1-2; V gene: TRBV7-2; D gene: TRBD1
CDR3 DNA: TGCAGTGCTAGCCGGACTAGCGGAAGCTCCTACGAGCAGTACTTC; CDR3 protein: CSASRTSGSSYEQYF; CDR3 length: 15; clone size: -; J gene: TRBJ2-7; V gene: TRBV20-1; D gene: TRBD2
CDR3 DNA: TGTGCCAGCAGATACAGGAACAACTATGGCTACACCTTC; CDR3 protein: CASRYRNNYGYTF; CDR3 length: 13; clone size: -; J gene: TRBJ1-2; V gene: TRBV28; D gene: -
CDR3 DNA: TGCGCCAGCAGCCAAGACGGGACACCCGGGGAGCAGTACTTC; CDR3 protein: CASSQDGTPGEQYF; CDR3 length: 14; clone size: many; J gene: TRBJ2-7; V gene: TRBV4-3; D gene: -
CDR3 DNA: TGTGCCAGCAGTTTTCAGGCCAGCAGCACAGATACGCAGTATTTT; CDR3 protein: CASSFQASSTDTQYF; CDR3 length: 15; clone size: -; J gene: TRBJ2-3; V gene: TRBV28; D gene: -
CDR3 DNA: TGTACCATCAGTTTCACCTCTTTAATTAGACAGGGGAGATTTAACATTCAGTACTTC; CDR3 protein: CTISFTSLIRQGRFNIQYF; CDR3 length: 19; clone size: -; J gene: TRBJ2-4; V gene: TRBV2; D gene: TRBD1
CDR3 DNA: TGTGCCAGCAGCAAACCCGTACAGGGTAGTGAGCAGTACTTC; CDR3 protein: CASSKPVQGSEQYF; CDR3 length: 14; clone size: many; J gene: TRBJ2-7; V gene: TRBV12-3/TRBV12-4; D gene: -
CDR3 DNA: TGTGCCAGCAGCCAAGCATCGCTAGCGGGAGTAGGCGATGAGCAGTTCTTC; CDR3 protein: CASSQASLAGVGDEQFF; CDR3 length: 17; clone size: few; J gene: TRBJ2-1; V gene: TRBV4-2; D gene: TRBD2
CDR3 DNA: TGTGCCACGACCGGGACTAGCGGGAGGGTCCCCAATGAGCAGTTCTTC; CDR3 protein: CATTGTSGRVPNEQFF; CDR3 length: 16; clone size: -; J gene: TRBJ2-1; V gene: TRBV2; D gene: TRBD2
CDR3 DNA: TGTGCTAGTGGTTTGTGGGACAGGGGGTTTGGGGCCGGGGAGCTGTTTTTT; CDR3 protein: CASGLWDRGFGAGELFF; CDR3 length: 17; clone size: many; J gene: TRBJ2-2; V gene: TRBV12-5; D gene: TRBD1
CDR3 DNA: TGTGCCAGCACCACGAACTTGAACAGGGAAAGGAGCTATGGCTACACCTTC; CDR3 protein: CASTTNLNRERSYGYTF; CDR3 length: 17; clone size: -; J gene: TRBJ1-2; V gene: TRBV6-1; D gene: -
CDR3 DNA: TGTGCCAGCAGCTTCATCCCCACACAGGGGGTCGAAAATACCGGGGAGCTGTTTTTT; CDR3 protein: CASSFIPTQGVENTGELFF; CDR3 length: 19; clone size: few; J gene: TRBJ2-2; V gene: TRBV5-4; D gene: TRBD1
CDR3 DNA: TGTGCCAGCAGGGACTTGGAGGGACTTTACGAGCAGTACTTC; CDR3 protein: CASRDLEGLYEQYF; CDR3 length: 14; clone size: few; J gene: TRBJ2-7; V gene: TRBV28; D gene: -
CDR3 DNA: TGTACCAGCAGCTTCCAGACAGGGGAGGTCAATGAGCAGTTCTTC; CDR3 protein: CTSSFQTGEVNEQFF; CDR3 length: 15; clone size: -; J gene: TRBJ2-1; V gene: TRBV7-8; D gene: TRBD1
CDR3 DNA: TGTGCCAGCAGCTTAGCGGGACCCACGAACACTGAAGCTTTCTTT; CDR3 protein: CASSLAGPTNTEAFF; CDR3 length: 15; clone size: few; J gene: TRBJ1-1; V gene: TRBV7-6; D gene: -
CDR3 DNA: TGCAGTGCTAGAGCTGCAGCGGGAGGGCCGGCGGATGAGCAGTTCTTC; CDR3 protein: CSARAAAGGPADEQFF; CDR3 length: 16; clone size: few; J gene: TRBJ2-1; V gene: TRBV20-1; D gene: TRBD2
CDR3 DNA: TGTGCCAGCAGTCAACTGGGACAGGGGGCCGGGGAGTACTTC; CDR3 protein: CASSQLGQGAGEYF; CDR3 length: 14; clone size: few; J gene: TRBJ2-7; V gene: TRBV7-9; D gene: TRBD1
CDR3 DNA: TGTGCCAGCAGCGGGACCAAACAAGAGACCCAGTACTTC; CDR3 protein: CASSGTKQETQYF; CDR3 length: 13; clone size: -; J gene: TRBJ2-5; V gene: TRBV11-1; D gene: -
CDR3 DNA: TGCAGCGTTGGAAGATTCTCCTACGAGCAGTACTTC; CDR3 protein: CSVGRFSYEQYF; CDR3 length: 12; clone size: many; J gene: TRBJ2-7; V gene: TRBV29-1; D gene: -
CDR3 DNA: TGTGCCACCAGTGGGAATCCGGGACAGGGGAACTCTGGGGCCAACGTCCTGACTTTC; CDR3 protein: CATSGNPGQGNSGANVLTF; CDR3 length: 19; clone size: few; J gene: TRBJ2-6; V gene: TRBV24-1; D gene: TRBD1
CDR3 DNA: TGCGCCAGCAGCTACGGACTGGAAGAGACCCAGTACTTC; CDR3 protein: CASSYGLEETQYF; CDR3 length: 13; clone size: few; J gene: TRBJ2-5; V gene: TRBV5-1; D gene: -
CDR3 DNA: TGTGCCAGCAGCCAGGACCATACAGATACGCAGTATTTT; CDR3 protein: CASSQDHTDTQYF; CDR3 length: 13; clone size: many; J gene: TRBJ2-3; V gene: TRBV3-1; D gene: -
CDR3 DNA: TGTGCTAGCAGTATAGTGTTCTGGGATTTGGGTGCCTACGAGCAGTACTTC; CDR3 protein: CASSIVFWDLGAYEQYF; CDR3 length: 17; clone size: -; J gene: TRBJ2-7; V gene: TRBV7-7; D gene: -
CDR3 DNA: TGTGCCATCAGTCAGCATGGACAGGGAATTGTTCAGCCCCAGCATTTT; CDR3 protein: CAISQHGQGIVQPQHF; CDR3 length: 16; clone size: many; J gene: TRBJ1-5; V gene: TRBV10-3; D gene: TRBD1
CDR3 DNA: TGTGCCACCCAATCCAGCGGGGGGAACAATGAGCAGTTCTTC; CDR3 protein: CATQSSGGNNEQFF; CDR3 length: 14; clone size: -; J gene: TRBJ2-1; V gene: TRBV10-3; D gene: TRBD2
CDR3 DNA: TGCAGTGCTAGCAATGAAGGACAGAATGAAAAACTGTTTTTT; CDR3 protein: CSASNEGQNEKLFF; CDR3 length: 14; clone size: -; J gene: TRBJ1-4; V gene: TRBV20-1; D gene: -
CDR3 DNA: TGTGCCAGCAGCTTAAATTGGGGGGGCGTATACAATGAGCAGTTCTTC; CDR3 protein: CASSLNWGGVYNEQFF; CDR3 length: 16; clone size: -; J gene: TRBJ2-1; V gene: TRBV7-2; D gene: -
CDR3 DNA: TGTGCCAGCACATTGGGGGGGCCTTCGGAGACCCAGTACTTC; CDR3 protein: CASTLGGPSETQYF; CDR3 length: 14; clone size: -; J gene: TRBJ2-5; V gene: TRBV28; D gene: -
CDR3 DNA: TGTGCCAGCAGTTTATCCTCGCCGGGGAAGGGCACTGGGAAACTGTTTTTT; CDR3 protein: CASSLSSPGKGTGKLFF; CDR3 length: 17; clone size: -; J gene: TRBJ1-4; V gene: TRBV28; D gene: -
CDR3 DNA: TGCAGTGCTAGACCCTTAGCTTACCAAGAGACCCAGTACTTC; CDR3 protein: CSARPLAYQETQYF; CDR3 length: 14; clone size: many; J gene: TRBJ2-5; V gene: TRBV20-1; D gene: -
CDR3 DNA: TGTGCCAGCAGCTTAGAGTCTCCCCGGGATACGCAGTATTTT; CDR3 protein: CASSLESPRDTQYF; CDR3 length: 14; clone size: many; J gene: TRBJ2-3; V gene: TRBV7-9; D gene: -
CDR3 DNA: TGTGCCAGCAGCTTCCCGACAGGGGTGGATCAAGAGACCCAGTACTTC; CDR3 protein: CASSFPTGVDQETQYF; CDR3 length: 16; clone size: few; J gene: TRBJ2-5; V gene: TRBV7-8; D gene: TRBD1
CDR3 DNA: TGTGCCAGCAGCTTAGTTACAGGGGGCACCGGGGAGCTGTTTTTT; CDR3 protein: CASSLVTGGTGELFF; CDR3 length: 15; clone size: many; J gene: TRBJ2-2; V gene: TRBV11-2; D gene: TRBD1
CDR3 DNA: TGTGCCAGCAGTTTACTTCTAGCGGGAGGGACCGGGGAGCTGTTTTTT; CDR3 protein: CASSLLLAGGTGELFF; CDR3 length: 16; clone size: -; J gene: TRBJ2-2; V gene: TRBV12-3/TRBV12-4; D gene: TRBD2
CDR3 DNA: TGCAGCGTTAGCGAAGCCACCGGGGAGCTGTTTTTT; CDR3 protein: CSVSEATGELFF; CDR3 length: 12; clone size: many; J gene: TRBJ2-2; V gene: TRBV29-1; D gene: -
CDR3 DNA: TGTGCCAGCAGCTTGGTAGCGGAGCTGAGGGAGCAGTACTTC; CDR3 protein: CASSLVAELREQYF; CDR3 length: 14; clone size: -; J gene: TRBJ2-7; V gene: TRBV5-6; D gene: -
CDR3 DNA: TGCGCCAGCAGCTATGGGACTGCGCTTTCAGAGCAGTACTTC; CDR3 protein: CASSYGTALSEQYF; CDR3 length: 14; clone size: few; J gene: TRBJ2-7; V gene: TRBV5-1; D gene: -
CDR3 DNA: TGTGCCAGCAGCTTAACCCTGACAGGAGAAAAGAGCGAGCAGTACTTC; CDR3 protein: CASSLTLTGEKSEQYF; CDR3 length: 16; clone size: -; J gene: TRBJ2-7; V gene: TRBV7-8; D gene: -
CDR3 DNA: TGTGCCAGCAAGATAAGCGGGACGCTCTACGAGCAGTACTTC; CDR3 protein: CASKISGTLYEQYF; CDR3 length: 14; clone size: few; J gene: TRBJ2-7; V gene: TRBV27; D gene: TRBD2
CDR3 DNA: TGTGCCAGCTCACTTACGACTACCCCGGGATACGAGCAGTACTTC; CDR3 protein: CASSLTTTPGYEQYF; CDR3 length: 15; clone size: -; J gene: TRBJ2-7; V gene: TRBV18; D gene: -
CDR3 DNA: TGTGCCAAGTCCGAGCTGGACAATTCCAAAGAGACCCAGTACTTC; CDR3 protein: CAKSELDNSKETQYF; CDR3 length: 15; clone size: many; J gene: TRBJ2-5; V gene: TRBV7-9; D gene: -
CDR3 DNA: TGCAGTGCCGTCCCGTTGGTAGGGACTACCTATCAGACAGATACGCAGTATTTT; CDR3 protein: CSAVPLVGTTYQTDTQYF; CDR3 length: 18; clone size: -; J gene: TRBJ2-3; V gene: TRBV20-1; D gene: TRBD2
CDR3 DNA: TGTGCCAGCAGTTTACGGGCGGGGGGGAATTCAAGGCCCCAGCATTTT; CDR3 protein: CASSLRAGGNSRPQHF; CDR3 length: 16; clone size: few; J gene: TRBJ1-5; V gene: TRBV28; D gene: -
CDR3 DNA: TGTGCCAGCAGCTTAGTAGGGGGCTATAACAATGAGCAGTTCTTC; CDR3 protein: CASSLVGGYNNEQFF; CDR3 length: 15; clone size: -; J gene: TRBJ2-1; V gene: TRBV7-9; D gene: TRBD1
CDR3 DNA: TGTGCCAGCAGCCTAAATTCGGGGAGATACAATGAGCAGTTCTTC; CDR3 protein: CASSLNSGRYNEQFF; CDR3 length: 15; clone size: -; J gene: TRBJ2-1; V gene: TRBV7-2; D gene: -